Listed here are 32 T cell receptor beta chains from one sample, sequenced in a study of blood T cell repertoires in COVID-19. The table came from immunoSEQ multiplex PCR; TCRdb's copy has only in-frame clones and leaves some out. This table holds over 85,000 clones, roughly 77% found once. Sequencing input: peripheral blood. These receptors all come from a human donor in a cohort sampled during active COVID-19.

The chain combines TRBV10-3 with TRBJ2-7, with 7 bases lining up with TRBD1. V lost 7 bases to trimming and J lost 0 bases; unmatched junction nucleotides: 3. In germline, CDR1 is ENHRY, CDR2 SYGVKD. CDR3 length: 13 amino acids. CDR3 loop: CAINRGPSYEQYF. The CDR3 DNA reads TGTGCCATCAACAGGGGCCCCTCCTACGAGCAGTACTTC.

The rearrangement links TRBV7-2 to TRBJ2-7, with 9 bases matching TRBD2. The V and J ends lost 2 bases and 5 bases, in that order; junction bases with no gene match: 7. Germline loops: CDR1 SGHTA, CDR2 FQGNSA. The CDR3 has 15 residues. CDR3 nucleotide sequence: TGTGCCAGCAGCTTATCTAGCGGGAATAGGAACGAGCAGTACTTC. Translating gives CASSLSSGNRNEQYF.

This clone came up many times. V gene TRBV3-1 (or the pseudogene TRBV3-2) combines with J gene TRBJ2-7, with D unresolved. The CDR3 covers 11 residues. V lost 4 bases and J 3 bases, leaving 4 bases between the germline ends. Germline loops: CDR1 LGHDT, CDR2 YNNKEL (reference sequence). The CDR3 sequence is CASSPGYEQYF. The CDR3 nucleotides read TGTGCCAGCAGCCCGGGCTACGAGCAGTACTTC.

The chain couples TRBV20-1 to TRBJ1-5; possibly TRBD1 for D (6 bases). This CDR3 has 16 amino acids. Germline V lookup: CDR1 DFQATT, CDR2 SNEGSKA (reference sequence). The ends were cut back, 5 bases at V and 0 bases at J, with 17 bases in the middle. The CDR3 DNA reads TGCAGTGCTCGTGAGCTGGACAGTTATAGCAATCAGCCCCAGCATTTT. Its translation: CSARELDSYSNQPQHF.

The rearrangement uses TRBV2 and TRBJ2-2, with TRBD2 identical over 8 bases. Germline V lookup: CDR1 SNHLY, CDR2 FYNNEI. J lost 7 bases, V lost 5 bases, and 9 bases had no gene match. The CDR3 totals 15 residues. CDR3 in amino acids: CASSPRLASGGELFF. The DNA for the CDR3 is TGTGCCAGCAGTCCCAGACTAGCGTCGGGCGGGGAGCTGTTTTTT.

The chain employs TRBV15 and TRBJ2-3; weak D call: TRBD2 (6 bases). Germline CDR1 reads LNHNV; CDR2 reads YYDKDF (reference sequence). The CDR3 has 15 amino acids. V shed 1 base and J shed 1 base, with 9 bases lying between them. CDR3: CATSRAGVGTDTQYF. For the CDR3, the DNA is TGTGCCACCAGCAGAGCGGGAGTGGGCACAGATACGCAGTATTTT.

The V gene is TRBV11-3, the J gene TRBJ2-1, with D possibly being TRBD2 (5 bases). The CDR3 runs to 16 residues. With 3 bases removed from V and 0 bases from J, the gap between germline ends came to 12 bases. The V gene's germline CDR1 is SGHNT and CDR2 YENEEA. The chain's CDR3 is CASSFGGRTSYNEQFF. DNA for the CDR3: TGTGCCAGCAGCTTCGGCGGGCGTACCTCCTACAATGAGCAGTTCTTC.

DNA for the CDR3: TGTGCCAGCAGTGTATCCCGTCCGCCCCAGCATTTT. This sequence encodes CASSVSRPPQHF. The genes are TRBV12-3 or TRBV12-4 and TRBJ1-5; D is unresolved. Trimming removed 5 bases at V and 9 bases at J, with 11 bases between. The CDR3 totals 12 residues.

This clone was detected only a few times. This chain joins TRBV2 and TRBJ2-7; D not resolved. The CDR3 has 10 amino acids. V lost 10 bases and J 3 bases, leaving 7 bases between the germline ends. Germline values: CDR1 SNHLY, CDR2 FYNNEI. Here the CDR3 reads CATALYEQYF. The CDR3 DNA follows: TGTGCCACCGCACTCTACGAGCAGTACTTC.

This clone has more than one count but fewer than ten. The chain combines TRBV25-1 with TRBJ2-5, with D unresolved. Germline CDR1 is MGHDK and CDR2 is SYGVNS. Trimming took off 1 base at V and 4 bases at J, with 7 bases between the two ends. The CDR3 totals 13 residues. CDR3: CASSESIRETQYF. The DNA for the CDR3 is TGTGCCAGCAGTGAATCGATTAGAGAGACCCAGTACTTC.

This clone was detected once. Different DNA sequences within this sample yield the same CDR3. The J gene is TRBJ2-5, the V gene TRBV24-1; D ambiguous. V shed 4 bases and J shed 2 bases, with 7 bases lying between them. CDR3 size: 13 residues. CDR1 is KGHDR and CDR2 is SFDVKD in the germline V gene. CDR3 amino acids: CATSEASQETQYF. CDR3 bases: TGTGCCACCAGTGAGGCCTCACAAGAGACCCAGTACTTC.

This chain connects TRBV2 to TRBJ2-7, with a possible D match to TRBD2 (5 bases). The germline gives CDR1 SNHLY, CDR2 FYNNEI. V was pared by 6 bases and J by 0 bases, with 12 bases between. The CDR3 extends over 14 amino acids. CDR3 in amino acids: CASSPGRVSYEQYF. For the CDR3, the DNA is TGTGCCAGCAGCCCTGGGCGGGTCTCCTACGAGCAGTACTTC.

The V gene is TRBV18, the J gene TRBJ2-7; 12 bases align to TRBD2. CDR1 is KGHSH, CDR2 LQKENI, per germline. The CDR3 runs to 15 residues. The ends lost 6 bases at V and 4 bases at J; junction bases unmatched: 7. CDR3 loop: CASSARLAGVYEQYF. The CDR3 coding sequence is TGTGCCAGCTCCGCAAGACTAGCGGGAGTTTACGAGCAGTACTTC.

This clone was picked up one time. V usage is TRBV5-1 and J usage is TRBJ2-7, with 9 positions matching TRBD1. The length of the CDR3 is 15 residues. V lost 1 base, J lost 3 bases, and 5 bases stayed unmatched. Germline assignment: CDR1 SGHRS and CDR2 YFSETQ. This chain's CDR3 is CASSLMGQGFYEQYF. The CDR3 nucleotides read TGCGCCAGCAGCTTGATGGGACAGGGATTCTACGAGCAGTACTTC. Drawing the rest from reference TRBV5-1 and TRBJ2-7, the complete variable domain is KAGVTQTPRYLIKTRGQQVTLSCSPISGHRSVSWYQQTPGQGLQFLFEYFSETQRNKGNFPGRFSGRQFSNSRSEMNVSTLELGDSALYLCASSLMGQGFYEQYFGPGTRLTVT.

The genes are TRBV10-3 and TRBJ2-7; 7 positions agree with TRBD2. There are 15 residues in the CDR3. Germline assignment: CDR1 ENHRY and CDR2 SYGVKD. The V segment lost 1 base and the J segment 4 bases; nucleotides outside the gene matches: 7. The CDR3 DNA sequence: TGTGCCATCAGTGAGTACGAGGGAGGGCAATACGAGCAGTACTTC. Protein product: CAISEYEGGQYEQYF.

This clone was detected ten times or more. The V call is TRBV18, the J call TRBJ1-5; D unclear. The ends were cut back, 6 bases at V and 7 bases at J, with 13 bases in the middle. CDR3 size: 13 residues. The V gene's germline CDR1 is KGHSH and CDR2 LQKENI. CDR3 DNA: TGTGCCAGCTCCCGGACTAGCGACCAGCCCCAGCATTTT. Translating it yields CASSRTSDQPQHF.

The chain couples TRBV20-1 to TRBJ1-2, with D hard to call. The V and J ends lost 3 bases and 2 bases respectively, with 16 bases between them. CDR1 and CDR2 from the germline V gene are DFQATT and SNEGSKA (reference sequence). The CDR3 runs to 15 residues. CDR3 DNA sequence: TGCAGTGCTAGTGATGCATCAGGTACGAACTATGGCTACACCTTC. It encodes CSASDASGTNYGYTF.

The rearrangement links TRBV9 to TRBJ2-1, with TRBD2 as a possible D gene (6 bases). Germline-derived CDR1 and CDR2 are SGDLS and YYNGEE. The CDR3 runs to 15 residues. Trimming cost V 0 bases and J 4 bases, with 11 bases left between them. CDR3 loop: CASSVDRGYYNEQFF. CDR3 nucleotide sequence: TGTGCCAGCAGCGTAGATCGGGGGTATTACAATGAGCAGTTCTTC.

The V gene is TRBV6-1, the J gene TRBJ2-1, with D possibly matching TRBD2 (6 bases). The V end was cut by 3 bases, the J end by 10 bases, with 10 bases between. In germline, CDR1 is MNHNS, CDR2 SASEGT. The CDR3 consists of 12 residues. This chain's CDR3 is CASSEKAGEQFF. CDR3 DNA: TGTGCCAGCAGTGAGAAAGCGGGCGAGCAGTTCTTC.

The rearrangement joins TRBV5-1 to TRBJ2-1, with 9 bases lining up with TRBD2. Germline loops: CDR1 SGHRS, CDR2 YFSETQ. With V trimmed by 0 bases and J by 0 bases, 7 bases remained unmatched. There are 18 residues in the CDR3. In nucleotides, the CDR3 is TGCGCCAGCAGCTTGGGACTAGCGGAGATTTTCTCCTACAATGAGCAGTTCTTC. Protein sequence: CASSLGLAEIFSYNEQFF.

V gene TRBV6-4 combines with J gene TRBJ1-2; 7 bases fit TRBD1. The CDR3 spans 14 residues. The trim removed 8 bases at V and 4 bases at J, leaving 10 bases unmatched. Germline lookup yields CDR1 MRHNA and CDR2 SNTAGT. The CDR3 region has the DNA TGTGCCAGCGCCCACGGACAGGTGGGCTATGGCTACACCTTC. Residues: CASAHGQVGYGYTF.

V and J are TRBV5-4 and TRBJ1-2; TRBD1 agrees at 11 bases. Germline V gene sequence: CDR1 SGHNT, CDR2 YYREEE (reference sequence). The CDR3 has 15 residues. The trim removed 4 bases at V and 2 bases at J, leaving 4 bases unmatched. CDR3 DNA sequence: TGTGCCAGCAGCGCCGGGACAGGGGGAAACTATGGCTACACCTTC. This translates into CASSAGTGGNYGYTF.

This clone appeared once. This sequence joins TRBV4-3 and TRBJ1-3; D remains unclear. The CDR3 spans 16 residues. Germline V lookup: CDR1 LGHNA, CDR2 YSLEER. The V and J ends lost 4 bases and 1 base respectively, with 14 bases between them. CDR3 coding DNA: TGCGCCAGCAGCCCCTTTGGGAGGGAGTCTGGAAACACCATATATTTT. It yields the protein CASSPFGRESGNTIYF.

This clone came up a few times. The V gene is TRBV7-9, the J gene TRBJ2-7, with 8 bases aligning to TRBD2. The CDR3 loop spans 16 amino acids. With V trimmed by 5 bases and J by 4 bases, 13 bases remained unmatched. CDR1 and CDR2 from the germline V gene are SEHNR and FQNEAQ (reference sequence). The CDR3 DNA reads TGTGCCAGCAGCCTCAAGGGATCCAGCGGGAGTTACGAGCAGTACTTC. Protein sequence: CASSLKGSSGSYEQYF.

The chain links TRBV7-9 to TRBJ2-3, with 9 bases fitting TRBD2. V lost 1 base and J lost 0; bases outside the gene matches: 2. Germline V gives CDR1 SEHNR, CDR2 FQNEAQ (reference sequence). This CDR3 region has 16 residues. The CDR3 protein is CASSLGLAASTDTQYF. The DNA of the CDR3 is TGTGCCAGCAGCTTAGGACTAGCGGCTAGCACAGATACGCAGTATTTT.

Only a few counts were recorded for this clone. This rearrangement joins TRBV7-9 to TRBJ2-7; a weak D match, TRBD1 (6 bases). This CDR3 is built from 14 residues. CDR1 is SEHNR and CDR2 is FQNEAQ in the germline V gene (reference sequence). Trimming took off 0 bases at V and 9 bases at J, with 15 bases between the two ends. CDR3 nucleotide sequence: TGTGCCAGCAGCTTAGCGGGGACACCCCGTGGGCAGTACTTC. Encoded protein: CASSLAGTPRGQYF.

Here the CDR3 reads CASSGGGLAGRSYNEQFF. The CDR3, as DNA: TGTGCCAGCAGCGGAGGAGGACTAGCGGGACGCTCCTACAATGAGCAGTTCTTC. This chain joins TRBV7-2 and TRBJ2-1; 12 nucleotides align to TRBD2. Germline assignment: CDR1 SGHTA and CDR2 FQGNSA. Trimming removed 5 bases from V and 0 bases from J; junction bases left unmatched: 8. The CDR3 covers 18 residues.

V is TRBV6-2 or TRBV6-3 and J is TRBJ1-5; possibly TRBD1 for D (6 bases). The V gene's germline CDR1 is MNHEY and CDR2 SVGEGT. This CDR3 is 16 amino acids long. V was shortened by 2 bases and J by 3 bases, with 14 bases between the two germline ends. In DNA form, the CDR3 reads TGTGCCAGCAGTTACGAGGACAGCGCACTCAATCAGCCCCAGCATTTT. As protein: CASSYEDSALNQPQHF.

This chain connects TRBV6-5 to TRBJ1-2, with 8 positions matching TRBD1. CDR1 MNHEY and CDR2 SVGAGI come from the germline V gene. The CDR3 totals 13 residues. The V gene end was trimmed by 4 bases and the J gene end by 8 bases; junction bases not matched to a gene: 6. The CDR3 reads CASSSGQGRGYTF. CDR3 nucleotides: TGTGCCAGCAGTTCCGGACAGGGTAGGGGCTACACCTTC.

The chain joins TRBV7-6 to TRBJ2-2; D perhaps matches TRBD2 (5 bases). Trimming took off 5 bases at V and 5 bases at J, with 18 bases between the two ends. CDR1 SGHVS and CDR2 FNYEAQ come from the germline V gene. The CDR3 is 16 residues long. In nucleotides, the CDR3 is TGTGCCAGCAGCCCCCGTGAGGGCGCCTGGACCGGGGAGCTGTTTTTT. Amino acids: CASSPREGAWTGELFF.

The chain joins TRBV10-3 to TRBJ2-1; 7 positions match TRBD1. V gave up 2 bases and J gave up 9 bases; unmatched junction bases: 7. From germline, CDR1 is ENHRY and CDR2 SYGVKD. This CDR3 has 14 amino acids. CDR3 loop: CAISEGDSLGEQFF. CDR3 nucleotides: TGTGCCATCAGTGAGGGGGACAGTTTGGGTGAGCAGTTCTTC.

The chain employs TRBV2 and TRBJ1-2, with a weak D call TRBD1 (6 bases). CDR3 length equals 13 residues. V lost 3 bases, J lost 4 bases, and 9 bases lay in between. Germline assignment: CDR1 SNHLY and CDR2 FYNNEI. In DNA, the CDR3 is TGTGCCAGCAGTGATGGGGGCCCCTATGGCTACACCTTC. It encodes CASSDGGPYGYTF. Looking up the rest from reference TRBV2 and TRBJ1-2 gives the full variable domain: EPEVTQTPSHQVTQMGQEVILRCVPISNHLYFYWYRQILGQKVEFLVSFYNNEISEKSEIFDDQFSVERPDGSNFTLKIRSTKLEDSAMYFCASSDGGPYGYTFGSGTRLTVV.